This record looks at one T cell receptor (beta chain) sequence and its context. It was at deep level that the assay was run. Original data processing: ImmunoSEQ only sent back junction sequences with no quality scores, so filtering was done differently. TCRdb keeps only in-frame clones here, not all; method: immunoSEQ multiplex PCR. D and trimming come from the DNA, and the V and J calls and clone size come from that table. The sample holds fewer than 600,000 clones; roughly three quarters are singletons and the top ten take under 15%. The data were taken from a study of shared clonotypes between healthy human individuals. Germline V gene lookup returns CDR1 SGHNT and CDR2 YYREEE (reference sequence). The V gene lost 0 bases and the J gene lost 3 bases, with 16 bases spanning the gap. The CDR3 is made up of 17 amino acids. Donors were healthy HIV-negative adults without recently reported acute infections or vaccinations.

The receptor comes from a middle-aged woman in good health. Some clones in this sample may be carry-over from other donors' samples. V is TRBV5-4 and J is TRBJ1-5, with D perhaps TRBD1 (6 bases). Sequenced sample: PBMCs. Here the CDR3 DNA reads TGTGCCAGCAGCTTGGGACCAGGAAACAGGGCCAATCAGCCCCAGCATTTT. Encoded protein: CASSLGPGNRANQPQHF.